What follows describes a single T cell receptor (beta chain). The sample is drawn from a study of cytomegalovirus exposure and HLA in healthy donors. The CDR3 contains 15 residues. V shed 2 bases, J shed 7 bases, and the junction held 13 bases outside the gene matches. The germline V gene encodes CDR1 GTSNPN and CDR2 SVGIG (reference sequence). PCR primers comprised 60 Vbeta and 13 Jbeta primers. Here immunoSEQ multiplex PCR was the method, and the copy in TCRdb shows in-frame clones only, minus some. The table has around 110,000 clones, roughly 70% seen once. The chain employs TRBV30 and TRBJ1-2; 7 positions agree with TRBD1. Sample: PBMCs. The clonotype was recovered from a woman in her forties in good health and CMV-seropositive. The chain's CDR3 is CAWSRRDRAGGGYTF. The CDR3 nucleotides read TGTGCCTGGAGTAGACGAGACAGGGCAGGAGGTGGCTACACCTTC.